The 22 T cell receptor beta chains given below trace back to one sample, sequenced in a study of neurological immune-mediated disorders. MiXCR, run by TCRdb on the 5' RACE reads, gives a single entry per CDR3 protein. The sample shows tens of thousands of distinct CDR3 sequences, 5% to 5.5% of them seen only once. Material: PBMCs. These receptors originate from a woman aged 30 to 39 with multiple sclerosis.

This clonotype was counted at least ten times. The chain combines TRBV5-1 with TRBJ2-1; the match to TRBD1 covers 8 bases. The CDR3 length is 13 residues. Germline CDR1 SGHRS, CDR2 YFSETQ. CDR3 amino acids: CASTPDRVREQFF. Written as DNA, the CDR3 is TGCGCTTCCACCCCGGACAGGGTCCGGGAGCAGTTCTTC. Based on the CDR3 plus reference TRBV5-1 and TRBJ2-1, the full variable domain is KAGVTQTPRYLIKTRGQQVTLSCSPISGHRSVSWYQQTPGQGLQFLFEYFSETQRNKGNFPGRFSGRQFSNSRSEMNVSTLELGDSALYLCASTPDRVREQFFGPGTRLTVL.

In its sample, this clonotype was seen many times. The rearrangement uses TRBV20-1 and TRBJ2-1, with D unresolved. Deletions cut 3 bases from V and 4 bases from J, with 4 bases between. The CDR3 runs to 11 residues. From germline, CDR1 is DFQATT and CDR2 SNEGSKA (reference sequence). The CDR3 is CSARGYNEQFF. The CDR3 DNA reads as TGCAGTGCTAGGGGGTACAATGAGCAGTTCTTC.

There are many counts of this clonotype. The rearrangement joins TRBV7-6 to TRBJ2-7; D ambiguous. Trimming took off 3 bases at V and 1 base at J, with 7 bases between the two ends. Germline CDR1 and CDR2: SGHVS and FNYEAQ. There are 13 residues in the CDR3. The CDR3 sequence is CASSLGESYEQYF. CDR3 nucleotides: TGTGCCAGCAGCTTGGGCGAATCCTACGAGCAGTACTTC.

The chain employs TRBV18 and TRBJ2-7; TRBD1 is a possible D gene (7 bases). Between the trimmed V and J ends, which lost 3 bases and 7 bases, there was a span of 16 bases. The V gene's germline CDR1 is KGHSH and CDR2 LQKENI. This CDR3 spans 14 amino acids. The CDR3 coding sequence is TGTGCCAGCTCACCTGCCGGGGGACAGTGGGAGCAGTACTTC. Translation: CASSPAGGQWEQYF.

This clonotype was picked up many times. Here the CDR3 reads CSAPGTSGITDTQYF. DNA for the CDR3: TGCAGTGCCCCAGGGACTAGCGGGATCACAGATACGCAGTATTTT. The V call is TRBV20-1, the J call TRBJ2-3; 13 nucleotides line up with TRBD2. Trimming cost V 6 bases and J 2 bases; bases outside gene matches: 5. The CDR3 sequence is 15 residues long. Germline CDR1 reads DFQATT; CDR2 reads SNEGSKA (reference sequence).

This clonotype appeared many times. This CDR3 reads CASSWPGGLTDTQYF. CDR3 nucleotides: TGTGCCAGCAGTTGGCCGGGTGGTCTGACAGATACGCAGTATTTT. The J gene is TRBJ2-3, the V gene TRBV28, with D uncertain. CDR1 MDHEN and CDR2 SYDVKM come from the germline V gene. Trimming left V 4 bases short and J 3 bases short, with 14 bases between. The CDR3 totals 15 residues.

This clonotype was observed at least ten times. In nucleotides, the CDR3 is TGCAGCGTTGAAGTTTTAGCGGGTACCTACGAGCAGTACTTC. Protein: CSVEVLAGTYEQYF. The chain couples TRBV29-1 to TRBJ2-7; 7 bases fit TRBD2. The length of the CDR3 is 14 residues. The ends lost 1 base at V and 2 bases at J; junction bases unmatched: 5. Germline V gene sequence: CDR1 SQVTM, CDR2 ANQGSEA.

There are many counts of this clonotype. V is TRBV12-3 or TRBV12-4 and J is TRBJ2-5, with D possibly matching TRBD2 (6 bases). CDR3 length: 13 residues. V was clipped by 5 bases and J by 4 bases, with 11 bases between them. The CDR3 here is CASSRGGRETQYF. CDR3 sequence (DNA): TGTGCCAGCAGTCGGGGAGGTAGAGAGACCCAGTACTTC.

This clonotype occurred a few times. The V call is TRBV12-3 or TRBV12-4, the J call TRBJ1-1; TRBD1 matches 9 bases. The CDR3 is 15 amino acids. V shed 1 base, J shed 4 bases, and the junction held 4 bases outside the gene matches. The CDR3 nucleotides read TGTGCCAGCAGTTTAGTAGGGACAGGGATCACTGAAGCTTTCTTT. Translated, it gives CASSLVGTGITEAFF.

In its sample, this clonotype was seen many times. CDR3 bases: TGCGCCAGCAGCTTGTCAACGAGGGCCGGTGGCTACACCTTC. It translates to CASSLSTRAGGYTF. The chain is built from TRBV5-1 and TRBJ1-2; D uncertain. V was shortened by 1 base and J by 7 bases, with 14 bases between the two germline ends. The germline CDR1 and CDR2 sequences are SGHRS and YFSETQ. The CDR3 has 14 amino acids.

The rearrangement uses TRBV5-1 and TRBJ2-3; D may be TRBD1 or TRBD2 (6 bases each). Trimming shortened V by 5 bases and J by 5 bases, and 27 bases separated the two germline ends. This CDR3 has 18 residues. Germline V gene sequence: CDR1 SGHRS, CDR2 YFSETQ. CDR3 bases: TGCGCCAGCAGGTGGAGGGGGACCGGGACCCCCCCTGGAGATACGCAGTATTTT. Residues: CASRWRGTGTPPGDTQYF.

The rearrangement joins TRBV20-1 to TRBJ2-3; D might be TRBD2 (6 bases). Germline lookup yields CDR1 DFQATT and CDR2 SNEGSKA (reference sequence). There are 14 residues in the CDR3. V was trimmed by 1 base and J by 2 bases, leaving 10 bases between them. The CDR3 sequence is CSARGGGITDTQYF. The CDR3 DNA reads as TGCAGTGCTAGAGGAGGCGGGATCACAGATACGCAGTATTTT.

The sample holds many counts of this clonotype. The genes are TRBV20-1 and TRBJ2-1; no definite D call. Looked up from germline, CDR1 is DFQATT and CDR2 is SNEGSKA (reference sequence). With 3 bases removed from V and 7 bases from J, the gap between germline ends came to 10 bases. The CDR3 consists of 12 residues. This chain's CDR3 is CSARIGWNEQFF. DNA of the CDR3: TGCAGTGCTAGGATCGGGTGGAATGAGCAGTTCTTC.

This clonotype was recorded at least ten times. The chain links TRBV12-3 or TRBV12-4 to TRBJ2-1; TRBD1 or TRBD2 may be the D gene (5 bases each). Trimming cost V 5 bases and J 4 bases, with 15 bases left between them. CDR3 size: 15 residues. The CDR3 DNA sequence: TGTGCCAGCAGTAAATCGGGACGGCCGTACAATGAGCAGTTCTTC. Residues: CASSKSGRPYNEQFF.

This clonotype occurred a few times. The junction shows a germline mismatch at one end, possibly a read error. The rearrangement uses TRBV24-1 and TRBJ2-2; D gene unclear. This CDR3 has 13 residues. Germline V lookup: CDR1 KGHDR, CDR2 SFDVKD. The CDR3, as DNA: TGTGCCAACAGTGATAAGGGAACCGGGGAGCTGTTTTTT. Its protein product is CANSDKGTGELFF.

This clonotype was recorded at least ten times. The chain is built from TRBV28 and TRBJ1-2; TRBD1 aligns across 7 bases. Germline assignment: CDR1 MDHEN and CDR2 SYDVKM. V dropped 5 bases and J dropped 0; count of bases not matched to a gene: 3. The CDR3 is 14 residues long. The CDR3 reads CASSPGTANYGYTF. For the CDR3, the DNA is TGTGCCAGCAGTCCCGGGACAGCTAACTATGGCTACACCTTC.

The V gene is TRBV20-1, the J gene TRBJ2-7; D possibly corresponds to TRBD2 (5 bases). This CDR3 contains 13 residues. The V end was cut by 3 bases, the J end by 0 bases, with 9 bases between. Germline CDR1 DFQATT, CDR2 SNEGSKA (reference sequence). In DNA, the CDR3 is TGCAGTGCTAGGAGGAGGAACTCCTACGAGCAGTACTTC. Its protein is CSARRRNSYEQYF.

This clonotype came up many times. V and J are TRBV7-8 and TRBJ2-3; D is unresolved. Trimming stripped 5 bases from V and 10 bases from J, with 10 bases between. CDR1 and CDR2 (germline): SGHVS, FQNEAQ. The CDR3 has 11 amino acids. CDR3 sequence (DNA): TGTGCCAGCAGCCTTGACCGGGCGCAGTATTTT. Protein product: CASSLDRAQYF.

This clonotype was recorded at least ten times. The chain recombines TRBV4-1 with TRBJ2-1, with TRBD2 matching 9 bases. The CDR3 is 19 residues long. CDR1 and CDR2 from the germline V gene are MGHRA and YSYEKL. V lost 0 bases to trimming and J lost 10 bases; unmatched junction nucleotides: 19. In DNA form, the CDR3 reads TGCGCCAGCAGCCAAGAATATAACGGGCTAGCGGGGCCCGTGGGGGAGCAGTTCTTC. As protein: CASSQEYNGLAGPVGEQFF.

The table lists this clonotype with many counts. The chain is built from TRBV18 and TRBJ2-5; 12 bases line up with TRBD2. Germline V gene sequence: CDR1 KGHSH, CDR2 LQKENI. The junction had 5 bases not matched to a gene; V was cut back by 4 bases and J by 5 bases. There are 15 residues in the CDR3. Here the CDR3 DNA reads TGTGCCAGCTCACTTGGACTAGCGGGATATGAGACCCAGTACTTC. Translating gives CASSLGLAGYETQYF.

This clonotype was found many times. The chain recombines TRBV9 with TRBJ1-1, with D possibly TRBD1 on 5 matching bases. Germline CDR1 reads SGDLS; CDR2 reads YYNGEE. This CDR3 is built from 13 residues. V gave up 1 base and J gave up 5 bases, with 9 bases separating them. The CDR3 DNA is TGTGCCAGCAGCGTAAGATCAGGGACTGAAGCTTTCTTT. Translating it yields CASSVRSGTEAFF.

This clonotype occurred many times. The chain links TRBV7-9 to TRBJ2-1; D not resolved. The CDR3 runs 14 residues. V gave up 5 bases and J gave up 8 bases, with 16 bases separating them. Germline CDR1 is SEHNR and CDR2 is FQNEAQ (reference sequence). In nucleotides, the CDR3 is TGTGCCAGCAGCCGACCCGAGACGACCTATGAGCAGTTCTTC. Translation gives CASSRPETTYEQFF.